What follows describes a single TCR beta chain. The record originates from a study of radiation and T cells in renal cell carcinoma. Time point here: blood 2 weeks post-SBRT. As for treatment: 15 Gy SBRT to primary tumor, nephrectomy 4 weeks later. After SBRT, blood was collected at 2 and 4 weeks, plus baseline. The repertoire was sequenced with immunoSEQ multiplex PCR; TCRdb's copy has only in-frame clones and lacks some. The sample records roughly 130,000 clones, more than 80% being singletons. This sequence originates from a woman in her fifties or sixties with renal cell carcinoma. This material consisted of blood, taken from a patient whose treatment included radiotherapy and nephrectomy.

CDR3 bases: TGTGCCAGCAGCTTGGGGGGCGCCGACACCGGGGAGCTGTTTTTT. Amino acid sequence: CASSLGGADTGELFF. The chain links TRBV7-9 to TRBJ2-2; the D call may be TRBD1 or TRBD2 (6 bases each). The length of the CDR3 is 15 residues. V lost 3 bases, J lost 3 bases, and 11 bases lay in between. Looked up from germline, CDR1 is SEHNR and CDR2 is FQNEAQ (reference sequence).